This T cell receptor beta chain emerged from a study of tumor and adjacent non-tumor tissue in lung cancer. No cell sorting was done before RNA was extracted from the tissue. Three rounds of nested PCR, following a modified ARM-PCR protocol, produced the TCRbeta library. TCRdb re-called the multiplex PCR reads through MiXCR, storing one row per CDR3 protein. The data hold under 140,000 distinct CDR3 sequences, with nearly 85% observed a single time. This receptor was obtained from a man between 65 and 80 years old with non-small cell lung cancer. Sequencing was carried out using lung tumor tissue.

The chain's CDR3 is CASSGGQCLNEQFF. The CDR3 nucleotides read TGCGCCAGTAGCGGGGGACAGTGTTTGAATGAGCAGTTCTTC. J is TRBJ2-1 and V is TRBV5-1; 9 bases line up with TRBD2. The germline CDR1 and CDR2 sequences are SGHRS and YFSETQ. Trimming took 8 bases from V and 7 from J; bases not matched to a gene: 10. The CDR3 contains 14 residues.